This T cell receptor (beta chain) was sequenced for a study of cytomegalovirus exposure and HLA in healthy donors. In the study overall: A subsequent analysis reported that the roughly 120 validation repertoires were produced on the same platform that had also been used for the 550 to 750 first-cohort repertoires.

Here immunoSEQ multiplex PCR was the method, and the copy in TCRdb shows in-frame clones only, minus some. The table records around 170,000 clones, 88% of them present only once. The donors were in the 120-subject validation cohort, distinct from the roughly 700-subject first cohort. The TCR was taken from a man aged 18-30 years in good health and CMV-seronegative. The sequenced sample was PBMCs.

The CDR3 DNA sequence: TGTGCCACCAGCAGAGGCAGGAACTATGGCTACACCTTC. This encodes CATSRGRNYGYTF. The chain recombines TRBV15 with TRBJ1-2, with no clear D. This CDR3 is built from 13 residues. The V end lost 1 base, the J end lost 2 bases, and 5 bases lay between the germline ends. The germline V gene encodes CDR1 LNHNV and CDR2 YYDKDF (reference sequence).